These T cell receptor beta chains were read from a single sample in a study of cytomegalovirus exposure and HLA in healthy donors. Sequencing used immunoSEQ multiplex PCR; TCRdb keeps in-frame clones, though not all of them. The repertoire holds about 250,000 clones, more than 75% seen once, with more than 10% in the top ten. Source material: PBMCs. The receptors were gathered from a man aged 18 to 29 in good health and CMV-seropositive. CDR3s include the opening cysteine and the closing phenylalanine or tryptophan. The D gene is left open where the match is weak. Only part of the rows carry a size: once, few, many, or a class if the clone is expanded.

D gene	V gene	clone size	J gene	CDR3 protein	CDR3 DNA
-	TRBV25-1	-	TRBJ2-7	CASFGTWNEQYF	TGTGCCAGCTTTGGTACATGGAACGAGCAGTACTTC
-	TRBV28	-	TRBJ2-7	CASSAYRGGSSYEQYF	TGTGCCAGCAGTGCCTACAGGGGGGGAAGCTCCTACGAGCAGTACTTC
TRBD1	TRBV5-1	-	TRBJ2-6	CASSSGTGALSGANVLTF	TGCGCCAGCAGCTCCGGGACAGGGGCCCTCTCTGGGGCCAACGTCCTGACTTTC
TRBD1	TRBV9	-	TRBJ1-2	CASSVEADRGRGYTF	TGTGCCAGCAGCGTAGAGGCGGACAGGGGTCGTGGCTACACCTTC
TRBD1	TRBV6-6	-	TRBJ1-3	CASSYWDRVSGNTIYF	TGTGCCAGCAGTTACTGGGACAGGGTTTCTGGAAACACCATATATTTT
TRBD2	TRBV5-1	-	TRBJ2-7	CASSSWEREGNEQYF	TGCGCCAGCAGCTCCTGGGAGCGGGAAGGCAACGAGCAGTACTTC
-	TRBV27	-	TRBJ1-1	CASSLSLRVRYTEAFF	TGTGCCAGCAGTTTGAGCCTGAGGGTTCGGTACACTGAAGCTTTCTTT
TRBD2	TRBV19	-	TRBJ2-1	CASTPSGSHNEQFF	TGTGCCAGTACCCCTAGCGGGAGCCACAATGAGCAGTTCTTC
-	TRBV5-5	-	TRBJ2-7	CASSLGIYEQYF	TGTGCCAGCAGCTTGGGTATCTACGAGCAGTACTTC
-	TRBV6-4	-	TRBJ1-3	CASSDFGNTIYF	TGTGCCAGCAGTGACTTTGGAAACACCATATATTTT
TRBD2	TRBV4-1	-	TRBJ2-7	CASSQEALAGVDEQYF	TGCGCCAGCAGCCAAGAAGCACTAGCGGGAGTAGACGAGCAGTACTTC
-	TRBV29-1	-	TRBJ1-1	CSVEVRTPAEAFF	TGCAGCGTTGAAGTGAGGACTCCGGCTGAAGCTTTCTTT
TRBD2	TRBV6-5	-	TRBJ2-5	CASQTGGPETQYF	TGTGCCAGCCAAACGGGAGGGCCAGAGACCCAGTACTTC
-	TRBV18	-	TRBJ1-5	CASSPSVGFNQPQHF	TGTGCCAGCTCACCCTCAGTAGGGTTCAATCAGCCCCAGCATTTT
-	TRBV7-9	-	TRBJ2-7	CASSLAQGQGNEQYF	TGTGCCAGCAGCTTAGCTCAGGGGCAAGGGAACGAGCAGTACTTC
-	TRBV6-5	-	TRBJ1-4	CASSPQGRDEKLFF	TGTGCCAGCAGTCCACAGGGACGAGACGAAAAACTGTTTTTT
TRBD2	TRBV27	-	TRBJ2-5	CASCASPPGWTEGLALETQYF	TGTGCCAGCTGTGCCAGCCCCCCCGGCTGGACAGAGGGACTAGCGTTAGAGACCCAGTACTTC
-	TRBV6-1	-	TRBJ1-5	CASSEVEGQPQHF	TGTGCCAGCAGTGAAGTAGAGGGACAGCCCCAGCATTTT
TRBD1	TRBV28	-	TRBJ1-5	CASSLADRAYQPQHF	TGTGCCAGCAGTTTAGCGGACAGGGCGTATCAGCCCCAGCATTTT
-	TRBV6-6	-	TRBJ1-1	CASSFPGNTEAFF	TGTGCCAGCAGTTTCCCGGGTAACACTGAAGCTTTCTTT
-	TRBV5-1	-	TRBJ1-2	CASSLAANYGYTF	TGCGCCAGCAGCTTGGCGGCTAACTATGGCTACACCTTC
-	TRBV7-8	-	TRBJ2-2	CASSLGVGHGELFF	TGTGCCAGCAGCTTAGGCGTTGGGCACGGGGAGCTGTTTTTT
-	TRBV11-2	-	TRBJ1-3	CASSPGYPGFGNTIYF	TGTGCCAGCAGCCCCGGATATCCTGGCTTTGGAAACACCATATATTTT
TRBD2	TRBV15	-	TRBJ2-7	CATSSGTSGSTYEQYF	TGTGCCACCAGCAGCGGGACTAGCGGGTCAACCTACGAGCAGTACTTC
TRBD1	TRBV28	-	TRBJ1-2	CASSSRQGSYGYTF	TGTGCCAGCAGTTCCCGACAGGGGAGCTATGGCTACACCTTC
-	TRBV27	-	TRBJ2-7	CASSSRWGRERAVYEQYF	TGTGCCAGCAGCAGCCGGTGGGGTAGAGAGAGAGCGGTCTACGAGCAGTACTTC
-	TRBV10-3	-	TRBJ1-2	CAISESEGGYTF	TGTGCCATCAGTGAGTCTGAAGGTGGCTACACCTTC
-	TRBV6-1	-	TRBJ1-1	CASHEAFF	TGTGCCAGCCATGAAGCTTTCTTT
TRBD2	TRBV2	-	TRBJ2-3	CASSREGVGADTQYF	TGTGCCAGCAGTCGGGAGGGCGTTGGAGCAGATACGCAGTATTTT
-	TRBV30	many	TRBJ1-1	CAWSVRGPWRAGSNTEAFF	TGTGCCTGGAGTGTACGGGGACCCTGGAGGGCAGGGTCCAACACTGAAGCTTTCTTT
-	TRBV15	-	TRBJ1-4	CATSRVRATNEKLFF	TGTGCCACCAGCAGAGTTAGGGCCACTAATGAAAAACTGTTTTTT
-	TRBV10-3	-	TRBJ2-1	CAISEGGNEQFF	TGTGCCATCAGTGAGGGGGGGAATGAGCAGTTCTTC
-	TRBV18	-	TRBJ2-6	CASSPSAGANVLTF	TGTGCCAGCTCACCATCCGCCGGGGCCAACGTCCTGACTTTC
TRBD2	TRBV2	-	TRBJ2-5	CASRVASGSGETQYF	TGTGCCAGCAGGGTCGCTAGCGGGAGTGGTGAGACCCAGTACTTC
-	TRBV7-7	-	TRBJ2-1	CASALSSYNEQFF	TGTGCCAGCGCTTTGAGCTCCTACAATGAGCAGTTCTTC
-	TRBV6-1	-	TRBJ1-2	CASSGGGRGYTF	TGTGCCAGCAGTGGAGGGGGTCGAGGCTACACCTTC
-	TRBV10-3	-	TRBJ1-3	CAIRRTGNTIYF	TGTGCCATCAGACGAACTGGAAACACCATATATTTT
TRBD2	TRBV4-1	-	TRBJ2-5	CASSSGGAFQETQYF	TGCGCCAGCAGCTCCGGGGGGGCGTTCCAAGAGACCCAGTACTTC
-	TRBV11-1	few	TRBJ2-1	CASSLVLARFNEQFF	TGTGCCAGCAGCTTAGTCCTAGCGCGCTTCAATGAGCAGTTCTTC
-	TRBV5-1	few	TRBJ1-1	CASSGMNTEAFF	TGCGCCAGCAGCGGCATGAACACTGAAGCTTTCTTT
-	TRBV6-1	-	TRBJ2-5	CASSAAARETQYF	TGTGCCAGCAGTGCGGCGGCGCGAGAGACCCAGTACTTC
-	TRBV15	-	TRBJ1-5	CATSGPGRQPQHF	TGTGCCACCAGCGGACCTGGGCGTCAGCCCCAGCATTTT
-	TRBV25-1	-	TRBJ1-4	CASSALLGATNEKLFF	TGTGCCAGCAGTGCGCTGTTAGGGGCAACTAATGAAAAACTGTTTTTT
-	TRBV29-1	few	TRBJ1-3	CSGLVPTSGNTIYF	TGCAGCGGTCTGGTCCCTACATCTGGAAACACCATATATTTT
TRBD2	TRBV5-1	-	TRBJ2-1	CASSFGLAGGDEQFF	TGCGCCAGCAGCTTTGGACTAGCGGGCGGGGATGAGCAGTTCTTC
TRBD2	TRBV2	-	TRBJ2-7	CASRGASGRPYEQYF	TGTGCCAGCAGGGGGGCTAGCGGGAGGCCTTACGAGCAGTACTTC
-	TRBV27	once	TRBJ1-5	CASSLLSGGLEPQHF	TGTGCCAGCAGTTTATTGAGCGGCGGTTTAGAGCCCCAGCATTTT
TRBD1	TRBV15	-	TRBJ1-5	CATSRDKGAGARDQPQHF	TGTGCCACCAGCAGAGATAAGGGGGCTGGAGCCCGCGATCAGCCCCAGCATTTT
TRBD1	TRBV11-3	-	TRBJ1-5	CASSLSILTGVNSNQPQHF	TGTGCCAGCAGCTTAAGTATTTTGACAGGGGTTAATAGCAATCAGCCCCAGCATTTT
-	TRBV10-3	-	TRBJ1-1	CAISESFTEAFF	TGTGCCATCAGTGAGTCTTTCACTGAAGCTTTCTTT
-	TRBV4-1	-	TRBJ2-1	CASSQDTGAIYNEQFF	TGCGCCAGCAGCCAAGATACGGGGGCGATTTACAATGAGCAGTTCTTC
-	TRBV5-4	-	TRBJ2-1	CASSWMGGAGRDNEQFF	TGTGCCAGCAGCTGGATGGGGGGAGCGGGCCGGGACAATGAGCAGTTCTTC
TRBD2	TRBV5-1	-	TRBJ2-3	CASTRGLAGVTDTQYF	TGCGCCAGCACAAGGGGACTAGCGGGAGTCACAGATACGCAGTATTTT
TRBD1	TRBV30	-	TRBJ2-5	CAWSVWTGQETQYF	TGTGCCTGGAGTGTATGGACAGGACAAGAGACCCAGTACTTC
TRBD2	TRBV2	-	TRBJ2-1	CASSAYLADNEQFF	TGTGCCAGCAGTGCTTATCTAGCGGACAATGAGCAGTTCTTC
TRBD1	TRBV27	-	TRBJ1-1	CASSWGQGVTEAFF	TGTGCCAGCAGTTGGGGACAGGGGGTGACTGAAGCTTTCTTT
TRBD1	TRBV6-7	-	TRBJ1-5	CASSSTGEEGNQPQHF	TGTGCCAGCAGCTCTACAGGGGAGGAAGGCAATCAGCCCCAGCATTTT
-	TRBV6-1	once	TRBJ1-2	CASSEYGRRNLYGYTF	TGTGCCAGCAGTGAATATGGGCGGCGGAACCTCTATGGCTACACCTTC
-	TRBV11-1	-	TRBJ2-3	CASIHTGYTDTQYF	TGTGCCAGCATCCACACAGGGTACACAGATACGCAGTATTTT
TRBD1	TRBV2	-	TRBJ1-2	CASSYGTGSGYTF	TGTGCCAGCAGCTACGGGACAGGGTCTGGCTACACCTTC